This T cell receptor (beta chain) was sequenced in a study of shared clonotypes between healthy human individuals. About the study: Each donor contributed plates that comprised three CD4 naive, three CD4 memory, two CD8 naive and one CD8 memory.

The assay was immunoSEQ multiplex PCR, and TCRdb's table has in-frame clones only and misses some. There are 2 million to 2.5 million clones in the sample; 93% occur only once, and 0.3% to 0.4% lies in the top ten. CDR1 is KGHSH, CDR2 LQKENI, per germline. This CDR3 contains 15 residues. For this clone: Its antigen remains unidentified. Relative to the germline gene, one junction end is altered; a read error may explain this.

Regarding the study as a whole: The study found about 5% of naive CD4 clonotypes shared across several donors. It was the few donors that limited the genetic and exposure-history diversity represented.

This sequence joins TRBV18 and TRBJ2-7, with 8 bases fitting TRBD1. Material: naive CD4+ T cells from PBMCs. As to subset: CD45RA+ positively selected. This receptor was taken from a man between 18 and 35 years old in good health. Some clones in this sample may be carry-over from other donors' samples. CDR3 DNA: TGTGCCAGCTCAACACCGGGACAGGCCCCCTACGAGCAGTACTTC. As protein: CASSTPGQAPYEQYF.